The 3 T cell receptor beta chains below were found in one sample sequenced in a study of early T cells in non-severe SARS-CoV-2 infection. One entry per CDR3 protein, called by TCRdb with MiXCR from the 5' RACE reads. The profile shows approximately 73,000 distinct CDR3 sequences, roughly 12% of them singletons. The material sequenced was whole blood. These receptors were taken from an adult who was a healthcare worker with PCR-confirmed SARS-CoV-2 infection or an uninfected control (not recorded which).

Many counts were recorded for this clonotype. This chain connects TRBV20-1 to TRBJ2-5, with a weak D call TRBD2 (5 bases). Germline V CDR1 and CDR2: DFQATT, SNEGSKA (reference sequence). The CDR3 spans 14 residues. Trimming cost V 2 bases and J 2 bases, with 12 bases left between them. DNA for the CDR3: TGCAGTGCTAGAAAGGGAGACGGGCAAGAGACCCAGTACTTC. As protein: CSARKGDGQETQYF.

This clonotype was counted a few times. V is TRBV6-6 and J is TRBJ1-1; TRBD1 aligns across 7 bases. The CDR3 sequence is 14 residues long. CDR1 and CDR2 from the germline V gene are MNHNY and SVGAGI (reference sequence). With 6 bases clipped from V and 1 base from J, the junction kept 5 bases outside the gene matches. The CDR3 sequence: CASREGGENTEAFF. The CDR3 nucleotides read TGTGCCAGCAGAGAAGGGGGCGAGAACACTGAAGCTTTCTTT.

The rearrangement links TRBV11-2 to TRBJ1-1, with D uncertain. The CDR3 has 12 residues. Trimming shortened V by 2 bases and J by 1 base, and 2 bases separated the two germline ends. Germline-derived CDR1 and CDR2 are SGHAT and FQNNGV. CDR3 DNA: TGTGCCAGCAGCTTATGGAACACTGAAGCTTTCTTT. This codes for CASSLWNTEAFF.